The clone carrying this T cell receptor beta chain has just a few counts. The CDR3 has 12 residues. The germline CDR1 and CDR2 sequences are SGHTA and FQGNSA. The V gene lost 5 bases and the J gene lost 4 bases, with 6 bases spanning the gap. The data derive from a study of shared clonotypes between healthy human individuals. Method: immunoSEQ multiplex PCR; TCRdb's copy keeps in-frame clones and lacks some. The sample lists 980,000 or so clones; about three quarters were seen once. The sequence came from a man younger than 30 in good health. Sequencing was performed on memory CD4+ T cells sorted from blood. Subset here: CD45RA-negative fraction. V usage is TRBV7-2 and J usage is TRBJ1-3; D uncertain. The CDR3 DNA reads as TGTGCCAGCAGCCCCGTAGGAAACACCATATATTTT. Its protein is CASSPVGNTIYF.